Here is one T cell receptor beta chain with its context. There is no known antigen for this receptor. Germline is not matched at one junction end, which may reflect a read error. Sequencer: Illumina HiSeq 1500. The public reads were quality trimmed at Q25 with fastp and then assembled into clones with MiXCR by TCRdb, keeping productive beta chains. Every CDR3 protein is listed once, alongside the most common genes and DNA of its rows. This sample has 50,000 or so distinct CDR3 sequences in its table, and around 18% of those were observed once. Jointly, the top ten make up less than 70% of the sample. This sample was included in a study of T cell repertoires in cytomegalovirus infection (dated by TCRdb to between 2018 and 2020). Study-wide context: Alongside well-studied HLA-B-restricted epitopes, the peptide stimulations were aimed at recently identified HLA-C-restricted CMV epitopes, whose presentation resists viral immunomodulation. Donor HLA type was relevant to the analysis, because carriage of CMV infection together with the matching HLA type was indicated by public TCR beta signatures. Study-wide conclusions, independent of this receptor: Cumulative frequency of public TCR beta family members discriminated carriers of CMV infection plus the relevant HLA type in this cohort and an independent approximately 370-donor cohort. The ex vivo response was dominated by HLA-C-restricted CMV-specific TCR beta clonotypes, which also provided the single most frequent clonotype in two of eight donors.

This specimen's treatment or condition label, per the study, means: in vitro stimulation with specific CMV peptide epitopes to enrich CMV-specific T cells. Taken from cysteine to phenylalanine, the CDR3 has 16 residues. This entry keeps only the CDR3 DNA: 48 bases, framed from base 1. The sequence joins TRBV12-3 or TRBV12-4 to TRBJ2-3, with the D gene call left open. The TCR comes from a human donor in good health (CMV status not recorded). Some clones in this sample may be carry-over from other donors' samples. The specimen was CD8+ T cells from cultured PBMCs, collected from culture after CMV antigen stimulation. The DNA reads TGTGCCAGCTGTCCATTCAGCGTATTTCACACAGATCCGCAGTATTTT. Its coded protein is CASCPFSVFHTDPQYF.